Reported below is one T cell receptor (beta chain). As yet, its antigen is unknown. The sample is drawn from a study of OX40 agonist ivuxolimab in advanced cancers. Overall study results and limits: Doses of 0.1 to 3.0 mg/kg were accompanied by clonal expansion of CD4+ and CD8+ blood T cells by week 6. Some patients without response likewise showed low normalized clonal expansion.

V lost 1 base to trimming and J lost 4 bases; unmatched junction nucleotides: 4. This CDR3 is built from 15 residues. Germline V lookup: CDR1 SGHNT, CDR2 YENEEA. Sequencing used immunoSEQ multiplex PCR; TCRdb keeps in-frame clones, though not all of them. The sample yields about 45,000 clones, roughly 94% seen once. This clonotype originated in an adult with an advanced solid tumor such as melanoma, head and neck, liver or kidney cancer. This chain links TRBV11-3 with TRBJ2-7; 10 bases fit TRBD2. This specimen was CD4+ or CD8+ T cells sorted from blood, taken in a trial of the OX40 agonist ivuxolimab. CDR3 DNA: TGTGCCAGCAGCTTAGTGAGCGGGAGGGCTTACGAGCAGTACTTC. Translated: CASSLVSGRAYEQYF.